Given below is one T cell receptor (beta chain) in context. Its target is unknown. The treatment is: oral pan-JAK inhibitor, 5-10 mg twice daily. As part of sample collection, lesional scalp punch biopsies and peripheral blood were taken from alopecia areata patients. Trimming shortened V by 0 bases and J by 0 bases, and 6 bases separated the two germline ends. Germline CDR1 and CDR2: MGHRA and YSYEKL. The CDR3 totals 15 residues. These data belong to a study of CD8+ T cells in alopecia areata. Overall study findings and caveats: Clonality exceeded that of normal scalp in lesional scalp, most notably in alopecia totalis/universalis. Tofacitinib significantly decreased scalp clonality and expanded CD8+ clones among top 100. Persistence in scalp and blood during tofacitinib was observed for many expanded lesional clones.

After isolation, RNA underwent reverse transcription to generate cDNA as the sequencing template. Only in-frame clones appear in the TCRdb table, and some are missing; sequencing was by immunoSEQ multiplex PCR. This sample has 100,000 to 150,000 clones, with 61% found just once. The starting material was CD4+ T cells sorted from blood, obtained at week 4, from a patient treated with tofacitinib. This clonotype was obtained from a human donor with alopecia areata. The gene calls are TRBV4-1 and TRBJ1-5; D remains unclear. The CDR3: CASSQDGPSNQPQHF. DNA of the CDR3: TGCGCCAGCAGCCAAGATGGACCTAGCAATCAGCCCCAGCATTTT.